A selection of T cell receptor beta chains follows, all from one sample in a study of radiation and T cells in renal cell carcinoma. Only in-frame clones appear in the TCRdb table, and some are missing; sequencing was by immunoSEQ multiplex PCR. The repertoire holds some 150,000 clones, with over 80% as singletons. Sequenced material: blood, taken from a patient whose treatment included radiotherapy and nephrectomy. These receptors were collected from a woman aged 45-60 years with renal cell carcinoma. Both conserved end residues are part of each CDR3.

j_call v_call cdr3_aa
TRBJ2-3 TRBV6-5 CASSLQGAGTDTQYF
TRBJ1-6 TRBV25-1 CASRGRYNSPLHF
TRBJ2-7 TRBV4-2 CASSQGLAGSYEQYF
TRBJ2-1 TRBV10-3 CATGHGKPYNEQFF
TRBJ1-1 TRBV2 CASSAGGELDTEAFF
TRBJ1-1 TRBV6-5 CASRRWNTEAFF
TRBJ1-3 TRBV7-6 CASSLEGKASSGNTIYF
TRBJ2-1 TRBV13 CASSNSGGAGYNEQFF
TRBJ2-3 TRBV7-3 CASSSLPGRARDGQYF
TRBJ1-2 TRBV6-5 CASSNVQTNGYTF
TRBJ2-3 TRBV29-1 CSVGLSTDTQYF
TRBJ1-6 TRBV2 CASSELTGVSPLHF
TRBJ1-4 TRBV5-3 CAQKRLNRGSGEKLFF
TRBJ1-5 TRBV19 CASSETGRGQPQHF
TRBJ1-5 TRBV7-8 CASSTDRGRFQPQHF
TRBJ2-3 TRBV6-1 CASSVWAGTDTQYF
TRBJ1-2 TRBV5-1 CASSPGAGNYGYTF
TRBJ2-1 TRBV5-4 CASSRGLNNEQFF
TRBJ1-4 TRBV6-1 CASSESGHGNEKLFF
TRBJ1-6 TRBV18 CASSPGQRPNSPLHF
TRBJ1-1 TRBV5-1 CASSYLEQGETEAFF
TRBJ1-5 TRBV5-8 CASRRRRNLVQPQHF
TRBJ1-3 TRBV7-9 CASSLSGTVKGNTIYF